The rows below give T cell receptor beta chains drawn from one sample of a study of shared clonotypes between healthy human individuals. Sequenced by immunoSEQ multiplex PCR; TCRdb stores in-frame clones only, minus some. The sample records approximately 2,000,000 clones, about 90% being singletons. Sequencing was performed on naive CD4+ T cells from PBMCs. These receptors originate from a man between 18 and 29 years old in good health. Some clones in this sample may be carry-over from other donors' samples. The CDR3 runs from the conserved cysteine through the conserved F or W. The D gene is left open where the match is weak. For some rows the clone size is stated as once, few or many, or as a class when expanded; others skip it.

TRBJ2-1	.	TRBV7-9	.	CASSFTSVYYNEQFF	TGTGCCAGCAGCTTCACATCGGTATATTACAATGAGCAGTTCTTC
TRBJ1-2	TRBD1	TRBV19	.	CASSLNRGTGDYTF	TGTGCCAGTAGTCTCAACCGGGGGACAGGGGACTACACCTTC
TRBJ2-7	TRBD1	TRBV7-9	.	CASSNPAGQGEQYF	TGTGCCAGCAGCAACCCCGCCGGACAGGGCGAGCAGTACTTC
TRBJ2-7	.	TRBV28	.	CASSLPGRGTSSYEQYF	TGTGCCAGCAGTTTACCAGGCAGGGGCACAAGCTCCTACGAGCAGTACTTC
TRBJ1-5	.	TRBV7-7	few	CASTPVSNQPQHF	TGTGCCAGCACACCGGTTAGCAATCAGCCCCAGCATTTT
TRBJ2-1	.	TRBV18	.	CASSPSMTPVTYNEQFF	TGTGCCAGCTCACCAAGCATGACGCCAGTCACTTACAATGAGCAGTTCTTC
TRBJ2-7	.	TRBV5-1	once	CASSLVGSYEQYF	TGCGCCAGCAGCTTGGTCGGATCCTACGAGCAGTACTTC
TRBJ1-1	.	TRBV20-1	few	CSAPGDAEAFF	TGCAGTGCCCCCGGCGACGCTGAAGCTTTCTTT
TRBJ2-1	.	TRBV9	.	CASSVLDMVGNEQFF	TGTGCCAGCAGCGTACTGGATATGGTTGGCAATGAGCAGTTCTTC
TRBJ2-7	.	TRBV6-5	.	CASSDSGPYEQYF	TGTGCCAGCAGTGATAGCGGACCCTACGAGCAGTACTTC
TRBJ2-5	TRBD1	TRBV5-6	.	CASSMSGTGRGETQYF	TGTGCCAGCAGCATGTCCGGGACAGGGCGGGGCGAGACCCAGTACTTC
TRBJ2-7	.	TRBV28	.	CASSPGHLPYEQYF	TGTGCCAGCAGTCCGGGACACCTCCCCTACGAGCAGTACTTC
TRBJ2-1	.	TRBV6-5	.	CASQKGRMDNEQFF	TGTGCCAGCCAGAAGGGGAGGATGGACAATGAGCAGTTCTTC
TRBJ2-7	.	TRBV5-4	.	CASSLGGKQYF	TGTGCCAGCAGCTTGGGAGGGAAGCAGTACTTC
TRBJ2-3	TRBD2	TRBV29-1	.	CSVEGIAGGTDTQYF	TGCAGCGTTGAAGGGATAGCGGGAGGAACAGATACGCAGTATTTT
TRBJ2-1	.	TRBV6-6	once	CASSYAGLPEQFF	TGTGCCAGCAGTTACGCGGGACTCCCTGAGCAGTTCTTC
TRBJ1-2	.	TRBV6-5	.	CASSSSGQSLGYTF	TGTGCCAGCAGTTCGAGTGGACAGAGCTTGGGCTACACCTTC
TRBJ2-2	.	TRBV5-1	once	CASSLVGAGTGELFF	TGCGCCAGCAGCTTGGTAGGGGCGGGCACCGGGGAGCTGTTTTTT
TRBJ2-2	TRBD2	TRBV7-2	.	CASSYGGLMNTGELFF	TGTGCCAGCAGTTATGGGGGACTAATGAACACCGGGGAGCTGTTTTTT
TRBJ1-2	TRBD1	TRBV6-1	.	CASSEGTGVTYGYTF	TGTGCCAGCAGTGAAGGGACAGGGGTGACCTATGGCTACACCTTC
TRBJ2-7	TRBD1	TRBV10-3	.	CAISDPGGVGYEQYF	TGTGCCATCAGTGACCCAGGGGGCGTCGGCTACGAGCAGTACTTC
TRBJ2-2	TRBD2	TRBV5-1	once	CASSFTSGKAGELFF	TGCGCCAGCAGCTTCACTAGCGGGAAGGCCGGGGAGCTGTTTTTT
TRBJ2-2	.	TRBV5-1	.	CASSLAFGGTGELFF	TGCGCCAGCAGCTTGGCATTTGGGGGCACCGGGGAGCTGTTTTTT
TRBJ2-1	TRBD1	TRBV29-1	.	CSVGYRGRSYNEQFF	TGCAGCGTTGGATACAGGGGGCGGTCCTACAATGAGCAGTTCTTC
TRBJ1-4	.	TRBV5-6	.	CASSSGQRTTNEKLFF	TGTGCCAGCAGCTCTGGACAGCGAACAACTAATGAAAAACTGTTTTTT
TRBJ1-5	TRBD1	TRBV18	.	CASSPRVGGGQPQHF	TGTGCCAGCTCACCAAGGGTAGGGGGCGGACAGCCCCAGCATTTT
TRBJ2-7	TRBD2	TRBV30	.	CAWSALAGGPYEQYF	TGTGCCTGGAGTGCCTTAGCGGGAGGGCCTTACGAGCAGTACTTC
TRBJ2-3	.	TRBV7-2	.	CASSYAQTRGTDTQYF	TGTGCCAGCAGCTATGCCCAAACTAGGGGCACAGATACGCAGTATTTT
TRBJ2-3	TRBD1	TRBV5-1	.	CASSLGQGDTQYF	TGCGCCAGCAGCTTGGGACAGGGGGATACGCAGTATTTT
TRBJ1-3	.	TRBV28	.	CASTPWGGQGRTIYF	TGTGCCAGCACCCCATGGGGGGGGCAAGGAAGAACCATATATTTT
TRBJ1-1	.	TRBV29-1	.	CSVVPGTGRYTEAFF	TGCAGCGTTGTACCCGGGACCGGAAGGTACACTGAAGCTTTCTTT
TRBJ2-5	.	TRBV9	.	CASSARTEGWSEAQYF	TGTGCCAGCAGCGCCCGAACAGAAGGCTGGAGCGAAGCCCAGTACTTC
TRBJ2-2	TRBD1	TRBV5-1	once	CASSTRTGIGTGELFF	TGCGCCAGCAGCACCCGGACAGGGATCGGCACCGGGGAGCTGTTTTTT
TRBJ2-7	.	TRBV30	.	CAWSNGRTYEQYF	TGTGCCTGGAGTAACGGCCGCACCTACGAGCAGTACTTC
TRBJ1-1	.	TRBV30	few	CAWSHRSNTEAFF	TGTGCCTGGAGCCACAGGTCGAACACTGAAGCTTTCTTT
TRBJ2-3	.	TRBV28	.	CASSGPDTQYF	TGTGCCAGCAGTGGGCCAGATACGCAGTATTTT
TRBJ2-7	TRBD2	TRBV7-6	.	CASSPLREGYEQYF	TGTGCCAGCAGCCCCCTGCGGGAGGGATACGAGCAGTACTTC
TRBJ2-2	.	TRBV6-1	.	CASSATGPNTGELFF	TGTGCCAGCAGTGCAACAGGGCCGAACACCGGGGAGCTGTTTTTT
TRBJ1-1	.	TRBV6-5	.	CASRKRGNTEAFF	TGTGCCAGCAGAAAAAGGGGAAACACTGAAGCTTTCTTT
TRBJ2-7	.	TRBV18	.	CASSPRGGASYEQYF	TGTGCCAGCTCACCACGTGGCGGGGCCTCCTACGAGCAGTACTTC
TRBJ2-7	.	TRBV5-8	.	CASSLARTGEQYF	TGTGCCAGCAGCTTGGCCAGGACTGGGGAGCAGTACTTC
TRBJ2-1	TRBD2	TRBV4-3	.	CASGRQAGAYNEQFF	TGCGCCAGCGGCCGACAAGCGGGGGCCTACAATGAGCAGTTCTTC
TRBJ2-5	TRBD2	TRBV7-7	.	CASSELAGSATQETQYF	TGTGCCAGCAGCGAACTAGCGGGAAGTGCCACTCAAGAGACCCAGTACTTC
TRBJ1-1	.	TRBV6-5	.	CASGVVTEAFF	TGTGCCAGCGGTGTCGTCACTGAAGCTTTCTTT